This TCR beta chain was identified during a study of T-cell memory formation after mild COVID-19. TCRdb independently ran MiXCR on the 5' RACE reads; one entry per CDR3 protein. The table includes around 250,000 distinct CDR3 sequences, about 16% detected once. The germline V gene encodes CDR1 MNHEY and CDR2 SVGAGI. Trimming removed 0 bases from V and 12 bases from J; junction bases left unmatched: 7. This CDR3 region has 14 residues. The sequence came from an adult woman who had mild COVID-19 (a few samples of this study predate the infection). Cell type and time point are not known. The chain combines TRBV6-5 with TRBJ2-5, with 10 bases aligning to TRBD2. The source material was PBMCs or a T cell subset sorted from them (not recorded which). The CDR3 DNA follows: TGTGCCAGCAGTTACTCAGCTAGCGGGAGCCTCAAGTACTTC. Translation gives CASSYSASGSLKYF.